Following are 18 T cell receptor beta chains from one sample sequenced in a study of control samples from healthy donors and cancer patients. Libraries were prepared by immunoSEQ multiplex PCR; TCRdb keeps only in-frame clonotypes and omits some of them. Here the sample spans over 85,000 clones, roughly nine tenths being singletons. Sequenced material: PBMCs. Receptors originate from a woman aged 45-65 years with colorectal cancer.

This clone was picked up one time. The V and J genes are TRBV6-2 or TRBV6-3 and TRBJ1-6, with D tentatively TRBD1 (6 bases). Germline CDR1 and CDR2: MNHEY and SVGEGT. V lost 6 bases, J lost 5 bases, and 17 bases lay in between. This CDR3 comprises 16 residues. Here the CDR3 DNA reads TGTGCCAGCAGCCCTACAGGGTTTACGAATAATTCACCCCTCCACTTT. This codes for CASSPTGFTNNSPLHF.

The chain uses TRBV27 and TRBJ1-2, with TRBD1 as a possible D gene (5 bases). Germline lookup yields CDR1 MNHEY and CDR2 SMNVEV (reference sequence). The V gene lost 0 bases and the J gene lost 4 bases, with 18 bases spanning the gap. This CDR3 has 17 residues. CDR3 loop: CASSLSSGTQDRYGYTF. The CDR3 nucleotides are TGTGCCAGCAGTTTATCCTCCGGGACCCAGGACCGCTATGGCTACACCTTC.

This rearrangement joins TRBV5-1 to TRBJ1-5; D is ambiguous. The length of the CDR3 is 15 residues. Germline V gene sequence: CDR1 SGHRS, CDR2 YFSETQ. V shed 4 bases and J shed 0 bases, with 11 bases lying between them. CDR3: CASSRTPDSNQPQHF. Written as DNA, the CDR3 is TGCGCCAGCAGCAGGACGCCGGATAGCAATCAGCCCCAGCATTTT.

J is TRBJ1-2 and V is TRBV3-1 (or the pseudogene TRBV3-2); D might be TRBD1 (6 bases). This CDR3 is built from 16 residues. The V end was cut by 0 bases, the J end by 8 bases, with 19 bases between. Germline V gives CDR1 LGHDT, CDR2 YNNKEL (reference sequence). CDR3 residues: CASSQEGGPPRGGYTF. The CDR3, as DNA: TGTGCCAGCAGCCAAGAAGGGGGGCCCCCCCGAGGAGGCTACACCTTC.

The CDR3 sequence: CASSYSRRQGNQPQHF. In nucleotides, the CDR3 is TGTGCCAGCAGTTACTCGAGGCGACAGGGCAATCAGCCCCAGCATTTT. The chain has TRBV6-2 or TRBV6-3 and TRBJ1-5; TRBD1 is a possible D gene (6 bases). The V and J ends lost 0 bases and 2 bases respectively, with 11 bases between them. The CDR3 runs 16 residues. Per the germline V gene, CDR1 is MNHEY and CDR2 is SVGEGT.

The chain employs TRBV5-1 and TRBJ2-1; 7 nucleotides align to TRBD1. CDR1 and CDR2 (germline): SGHRS, YFSETQ. Trimming at V came to 2 bases and at J to 7 bases, leaving 3 bases not matched to a gene. CDR3 length equals 13 residues. This chain's CDR3 is CASSLTGENEQFF. CDR3 DNA: TGCGCCAGCAGCTTAACAGGGGAGAATGAGCAGTTCTTC.

The rearrangement uses TRBV7-2 and TRBJ2-4, with D unclear. This CDR3 contains 16 residues. V lost 2 bases and J lost 0, with 11 bases in between. Germline V gene data show CDR1 as SGHTA and CDR2 as FQGNSA. CDR3 loop: CASSLSTLLAKNIQYF. The CDR3 region has the DNA TGTGCCAGCAGCTTAAGTACCCTACTAGCCAAAAACATTCAGTACTTC. The whole variable domain, remainder taken from reference TRBV7-2 and TRBJ2-4, is GAGVSQSPSNKVTEKGKDVELRCDPISGHTALYWYRQSLGQGLEFLIYFQGNSAPDKSGLPSDRFSAERTGGSVSTLTIQRTQQEDSAVYLCASSLSTLLAKNIQYFGAGTRLSVL.

This clone was seen a few times. DNA for the CDR3: TGTGCCAGCAGCCAGGCGGGGCTAGCGGCCCAAGAGACCCAGTACTTC. It specifies CASSQAGLAAQETQYF. The genes are TRBV28 and TRBJ2-5; the match to TRBD2 covers 7 bases. Trimming took 6 bases from V and 1 from J; bases not matched to a gene: 11. Germline V lookup: CDR1 MDHEN, CDR2 SYDVKM. The CDR3 sequence is 16 residues long.

A remark on this clone: Other nucleotide sequences in the sample specify the same CDR3. The chain is built from TRBV15 and TRBJ1-1; D is unresolved. This CDR3 comprises 14 residues. V was shortened by 0 bases and J by 2 bases, with 7 bases between the two germline ends. Looked up from germline, CDR1 is LNHNV and CDR2 is YYDKDF (reference sequence). The CDR3 protein is CATSRDGRNTEAFF. The CDR3 coding sequence is TGTGCCACCAGCAGAGATGGCAGAAACACTGAAGCTTTCTTT.

The V call is TRBV24-1, the J call TRBJ2-5, with 10 bases fitting TRBD2. J lost 0 bases, V lost 5 bases, and 5 bases had no gene match. This CDR3 contains 16 residues. Germline V gene lookup returns CDR1 KGHDR and CDR2 SFDVKD. CDR3 sequence: CATSGASGGHQETQYF. The CDR3 DNA is TGTGCCACCAGTGGCGCTAGCGGGGGTCACCAAGAGACCCAGTACTTC.

CDR3 coding DNA: TGTGCCAGTAGTATCGGGCAGTCTATAGCCAAAAACATTCAGTACTTC. Translating it yields CASSIGQSIAKNIQYF. The V and J genes are TRBV19 and TRBJ2-4; D not certain. Germline V gene data show CDR1 as LNHDA and CDR2 as SQIVND (reference sequence). This CDR3 has 16 residues. Between the trimmed V and J ends, which lost 3 bases and 0 bases, there was a span of 12 bases. Variable domain in full (rest from reference TRBV19 and TRBJ2-4): DGGITQSPKYLFRKEGQNVTLSCEQNLNHDAMYWYRQDPGQGLRLIYYSQIVNDFQKGDIAEGYSVSREKKESFPLTVTSAQKNPTAFYLCASSIGQSIAKNIQYFGAGTRLSVL.

The rearrangement links TRBV7-8 to TRBJ2-6, with a tentative D call TRBD1 (6 bases). V lost 2 bases and J 2 bases, leaving 10 bases between the germline ends. From germline, CDR1 is SGHVS and CDR2 FQNEAQ. The CDR3 sequence is 16 residues long. The CDR3 DNA reads as TGTGCCAGCAGCTTATTAAACAGGGCTGGGGCCAACGTCCTGACTTTC. Its protein product is CASSLLNRAGANVLTF.

The J gene is TRBJ2-3, the V gene TRBV30, with D perhaps TRBD1 (6 bases). CDR3 length: 19 residues. In germline, CDR1 is GTSNPN, CDR2 SVGIG (reference sequence). V shed 0 bases and J shed 3 bases, with 25 bases lying between them. CDR3: CAWSVRGVRGLSRTDTQYF. CDR3 bases: TGTGCCTGGAGTGTGCGAGGGGTCAGGGGCCTTTCGCGGACAGATACGCAGTATTTT.

This chain links TRBV19 with TRBJ1-5; 9 positions match TRBD1. V lost 1 base, J lost 2 bases, and 6 bases stayed unmatched. Germline-derived CDR1 and CDR2 are LNHDA and SQIVND (reference sequence). This CDR3 has 17 residues. CDR3: CASSIAQGASGNQPQHF. The CDR3 DNA reads TGTGCCAGTAGTATAGCACAGGGGGCTTCTGGCAATCAGCCCCAGCATTTT.

This clone came up once. The V call is TRBV28, the J call TRBJ1-2, with TRBD1 matching over 10 bases. Germline V CDR1 and CDR2: MDHEN, SYDVKM. CDR3 size: 15 residues. With 4 bases clipped from V and 6 bases from J, the junction kept 8 bases outside the gene matches. DNA of the CDR3: TGTGCCAGCAGTTCCCCTACGGACAGGGGGAATGGCTACACCTTC. Translating gives CASSSPTDRGNGYTF.

Written as DNA, the CDR3 is TGTGCCAGCAGTTACTCGAAACAGGGTAACTATGGCTACACCTTC. Protein product: CASSYSKQGNYGYTF. The rearrangement joins TRBV6-5 to TRBJ1-2; D might be TRBD1 (6 bases). Germline values: CDR1 MNHEY, CDR2 SVGAGI. Trimming stripped 0 bases from V and 1 base from J, with 9 bases between. The CDR3 is made up of 15 amino acids.

The table lists this clone with a count of one. The rearrangement links TRBV4-3 to TRBJ2-7; D may be TRBD2 (6 bases). CDR3 length equals 12 residues. Germline loops: CDR1 LGHNA, CDR2 YSLEER. CDR3 loop: CAGSREEGRQYV. The DNA for the CDR3 is TGCGCAGGATCCAGGGAGGAAGGTAGGCAGTACGTC.

The CDR3 bases are TGTGCCAGCAGCCAGGTAGGGTCCGATACGCAGTATTTT. This codes for CASSQVGSDTQYF. The chain combines TRBV3-1 (or the pseudogene TRBV3-2) with TRBJ2-3; D is undetermined. Per germline, CDR1 LGHDT and CDR2 YNNKEL (reference sequence). Trimming took 3 bases from V and 6 from J, leaving 10 bases between them. CDR3 length: 13 residues.